Listed here are 27 T cell receptor beta chains from one sample, sequenced in a study of PD-L1 blockade in urothelial cancer. Some clones are missing from TCRdb's copy, which holds only in-frame ones; the method was immunoSEQ multiplex PCR. Seen here are about 39,000 clones, approximately 93% observed once, and the top ten hold roughly 10%. Time point denoted: pretreatment peripheral blood. The sample here was PBMCs, taken around atezolizumab (anti-PD-L1) treatment. The receptors here all came from a woman aged 60-75 years with urothelial cancer.

This chain connects TRBV19 to TRBJ1-2, with 9 positions matching TRBD1. Germline CDR1 reads LNHDA; CDR2 reads SQIVND (reference sequence). CDR3 length equals 14 residues. Unmatched junction bases numbered 7, after V lost 4 bases and J lost 7 bases. CDR3: CASSTPGTGFGYTF. The CDR3, as DNA: TGTGCCAGTAGTACTCCCGGGACAGGGTTTGGCTACACCTTC.

The chain combines TRBV7-2 with TRBJ1-5; weak D call: TRBD1 (6 bases). The CDR3 extends over 17 amino acids. Germline assignment: CDR1 SGHTA and CDR2 FQGNSA. Between the trimmed V and J ends, which lost 1 base and 1 base, there was a span of 14 bases. Here the CDR3 DNA reads TGTGCCAGCAGCTTAGGAGGGACACGGTGGAGCAATCAGCCCCAGCATTTT. This translates into CASSLGGTRWSNQPQHF.

This clone has just a few counts. V gene TRBV28 combines with J gene TRBJ2-1, with 7 bases fitting TRBD1. The CDR3 sequence is 15 residues long. Germline values: CDR1 MDHEN, CDR2 SYDVKM. Trimming cost V 1 base and J 5 bases; bases outside gene matches: 5. As DNA, the CDR3 is TGTGCCAGCAGTTTATCGGGACAGTACAACAATGAGCAGTTCTTC. Translating gives CASSLSGQYNNEQFF.

The chain has TRBV7-9 and TRBJ1-1; D may be TRBD1 (5 bases). This CDR3 has 14 residues. The V end lost 7 bases, the J end lost 4 bases, and 16 bases lay between the germline ends. Germline V CDR1 and CDR2: SEHNR, FQNEAQ (reference sequence). In nucleotides, the CDR3 is TGTGCCAGCAAGCCAGTCAGGGTAGGCACTGAAGCTTTCTTT. Translation: CASKPVRVGTEAFF.

The V and J genes are TRBV4-1 and TRBJ2-4; 7 positions agree with TRBD1. The CDR3 is made up of 16 amino acids. Trimming cost V 2 bases and J 4 bases; bases outside gene matches: 8. CDR1 is MGHRA and CDR2 is YSYEKL in the germline V gene. The CDR3 DNA reads TGCGCCAGCAGCCAATATACCGGGACAGAGAAAAACATTCAGTACTTC. Amino acids: CASSQYTGTEKNIQYF.

With regard to this clone: Germline is not matched at one junction end, which may reflect a read error. The V and J genes are TRBV9 and TRBJ1-1, with TRBD1 as a possible D gene (6 bases). Germline CDR1 SGDLS, CDR2 YYNGEE. The CDR3 length is 17 residues. CDR3 in amino acids: CASRVGGRGGGGVEAFF. As DNA, the CDR3 is TGTGCCAGCAGGGTAGGAGGGAGGGGGGGAGGAGGGGTGGAGGCTTTCTTT. Together with reference TRBV9 and TRBJ1-1, the CDR3 gives the full variable domain: DSGVTQTPKHLITATGQRVTLRCSPRSGDLSVYWYQQSLDQGLQFLIQYYNGEERAKGNILERFSAQQFPDLHSELNLSSLELGDSALYFCASRVGGRGGGGVEAFFGQGTRLTVV.

The chain combines TRBV28 with TRBJ1-5; TRBD1 agrees at 7 bases. The CDR3 contains 15 residues. CDR1 MDHEN and CDR2 SYDVKM come from the germline V gene. J lost 4 bases, V lost 6 bases, and 9 bases had no gene match. The chain's CDR3 is CASRYNRGSNQPQHF. The DNA for the CDR3 is TGTGCCAGCAGATATAACAGGGGATCAAATCAGCCCCAGCATTTT.

The rearrangement uses TRBV7-2 and TRBJ2-3; D is undetermined. Trimming took 2 bases from V and 1 from J, leaving 10 bases between them. The CDR3 length is 15 residues. Germline CDR1 SGHTA, CDR2 FQGNSA. The CDR3 loop reads CASSLRPSGTDTQYF. The CDR3 DNA reads TGTGCCAGCAGCTTAAGGCCCAGCGGCACAGATACGCAGTATTTT. The variable domain in full, completed from reference TRBV7-2 and TRBJ2-3, reads GAGVSQSPSNKVTEKGKDVELRCDPISGHTALYWYRQSLGQGLEFLIYFQGNSAPDKSGLPSDRFSAERTGGSVSTLTIQRTQQEDSAVYLCASSLRPSGTDTQYFGPGTRLTVL.

For the CDR3, the DNA is TGTGCCAGCAGCTTAAGGGGCTACCCCTACGAGCAGTACTTC. Translating it yields CASSLRGYPYEQYF. The chain couples TRBV7-3 to TRBJ2-7; the D gene is possibly TRBD1 (5 bases). CDR1 and CDR2 (germline): SGHTA, FQGTGA. The CDR3 sequence is 14 residues long. The V end lost 1 base, the J end lost 2 bases, and 9 bases lay between the germline ends.

The J gene is TRBJ2-3, the V gene TRBV11-2; D is unclear. Germline-derived CDR1 and CDR2 are SGHAT and FQNNGV. V was clipped by 3 bases and J by 6 bases, with 10 bases between them. The CDR3 runs 13 residues. DNA for the CDR3: TGTGCCAGCAGCTTGTTAGCTGGGGATACGCAGTATTTT. This translates into CASSLLAGDTQYF.

There are a few counts of this clone. V is TRBV14 and J is TRBJ1-1; weak D call: TRBD1 (6 bases). The germline CDR1 and CDR2 sequences are SGHDN and FVKESK. V was trimmed by 1 base and J by 10 bases, leaving 19 bases between them. This CDR3 spans 15 amino acids. The CDR3 DNA is TGTGCCAGCAGCCAAGGACTTTCGGGGGCGGGAGGAGCTTTCTTT. Translation gives CASSQGLSGAGGAFF.

The chain recombines TRBV2 with TRBJ1-3; TRBD1 aligns across 11 bases. With 5 bases clipped from V and 4 bases from J, the junction kept 4 bases outside the gene matches. The CDR3 runs 15 residues. The germline CDR1 and CDR2 sequences are SNHLY and FYNNEI. The CDR3 sequence is CASSLGQGAGNTIYF. In DNA, the CDR3 is TGTGCCAGCAGTCTAGGACAGGGGGCGGGAAACACCATATATTTT.

V gene TRBV11-2 combines with J gene TRBJ2-4; D is possibly TRBD1 (6 bases). The V and J ends lost 7 bases and 0 bases respectively, with 13 bases between them. The V gene's germline CDR1 is SGHAT and CDR2 FQNNGV. CDR3 length: 15 amino acids. In DNA form, the CDR3 reads TGTGCCAGCAAGGCTGGGGGCCTAGCCAAAAACATTCAGTACTTC. Translation gives CASKAGGLAKNIQYF. Full variable domain (rest looked up from reference TRBV11-2 and TRBJ2-4): EAGVAQSPRYKIIEKRQSVAFWCNPISGHATLYWYQQILGQGPKLLIQFQNNGVVDDSQLPKDRFSAERLKGVDSTLKIQPAKLEDSAVYLCASKAGGLAKNIQYFGAGTRLSVL.

The chain has TRBV2 and TRBJ2-7; TRBD2 is a possible D gene (6 bases). The CDR3 contains 11 residues. CDR1 and CDR2 (germline): SNHLY, FYNNEI. Between the trimmed V and J ends, which lost 5 bases and 12 bases, there was a span of 14 bases. The CDR3 spells CASSRRDPLYF. CDR3 nucleotide sequence: TGTGCCAGCAGTCGGCGGGATCCCCTGTACTTC.

The chain has TRBV5-1 and TRBJ2-1; D might be TRBD2 (6 bases). Trimming left V 1 base short and J 10 bases short, with 15 bases between. Germline CDR1 and CDR2: SGHRS and YFSETQ. This CDR3 is built from 14 residues. CDR3 bases: TGCGCCAGCAGCTTGACGGGGGAAAGATACGAGCAGTTCTTC. This sequence encodes CASSLTGERYEQFF.

The CDR3 DNA sequence: TGTGCCAGCAGGTTGACAGAAGGGCCCGGGGAGCTGTTTTTT. It translates to CASRLTEGPGELFF. The chain recombines TRBV2 with TRBJ2-2; a weak D match, TRBD1 (5 bases). The V gene lost 6 bases and the J gene lost 6 bases, with 14 bases spanning the gap. This CDR3 is 14 amino acids long. The V gene's germline CDR1 is SNHLY and CDR2 FYNNEI.

The CDR3, as DNA: TGTGCCAGCAGCGTATCAGGCAGGGTGGGAGAGACCCAGTACTTC. This sequence encodes CASSVSGRVGETQYF. J is TRBJ2-5 and V is TRBV9; TRBD1 is a possible D gene (5 bases). This CDR3 region has 15 residues. Germline CDR1 is SGDLS and CDR2 is YYNGEE. Deletions cut 1 base from V and 4 bases from J, with 14 bases between.

The V call is TRBV4-2, the J call TRBJ2-2; 8 bases are a match to TRBD2. Unmatched junction bases numbered 8, after V lost 0 bases and J lost 2 bases. Germline assignment: CDR1 LGHNA and CDR2 YNFKEQ. This CDR3 is built from 18 residues. The CDR3 region has the DNA TGTGCCAGCAGCCAAGATCTGGGTCTAGCGGGCAACACCGGGGAGCTGTTTTTT. Its translation is CASSQDLGLAGNTGELFF.

As concerns this clone: A read error may account for a junction end that differs from germline. The chain links TRBV7-7 to TRBJ2-2; D possibly corresponds to TRBD2 (6 bases). Germline CDR1 is SSHAT and CDR2 is FNYEAQ (reference sequence). The CDR3 consists of 15 residues. The DNA for the CDR3 is TGTGCTAGCAGCCTCACCGGGACTCCCCCGGAGGAGCTGTTTTTT. Its translation is CASSLTGTPPEELFF.

This clone came up once. The chain uses TRBV11-2 and TRBJ1-2; possible D gene TRBD1, 5 bases. This CDR3 has 14 amino acids. Germline V gene lookup returns CDR1 SGHAT and CDR2 FQNNGV. V was cut by 1 base and J by 8 bases, with 14 bases left in between. CDR3 sequence (DNA): TGTGCCAGCAGCTTAGTGGGGCAGGCTTTCGGCTACACCTTC. It codes for CASSLVGQAFGYTF. Full variable domain (missing parts from reference TRBV11-2 and TRBJ1-2): EAGVAQSPRYKIIEKRQSVAFWCNPISGHATLYWYQQILGQGPKLLIQFQNNGVVDDSQLPKDRFSAERLKGVDSTLKIQPAKLEDSAVYLCASSLVGQAFGYTFGSGTRLTVV.

V is TRBV7-6 and J is TRBJ1-4; D might be TRBD1 (5 bases). The CDR3 runs to 15 residues. Germline V gives CDR1 SGHVS, CDR2 FNYEAQ. Trimming shortened V by 2 bases and J by 4 bases, and 11 bases separated the two germline ends. The CDR3 is CASSLTGGGNEKLFF. In DNA, the CDR3 is TGTGCCAGCAGCTTAACGGGGGGGGGTAATGAAAAACTGTTTTTT.

The rearrangement uses TRBV27 and TRBJ2-1; TRBD1 aligns across 8 bases. This CDR3 comprises 17 residues. CDR1 and CDR2 from the germline V gene are MNHEY and SMNVEV (reference sequence). V shed 0 bases, J shed 2 bases, and the junction held 6 bases outside the gene matches. This chain's CDR3 is CASSLSPGGFTYNEQFF. As DNA, the CDR3 is TGTGCCAGCAGTTTATCCCCAGGGGGCTTTACCTACAATGAGCAGTTCTTC.

The rearrangement uses TRBV28 and TRBJ2-7; weak D call: TRBD1 (7 bases). CDR1 and CDR2 (germline): MDHEN, SYDVKM. The CDR3 is 15 amino acids. The V end lost 1 base, the J end lost 7 bases, and 17 bases lay between the germline ends. CDR3: CASSLLDRQGGEQYF. The CDR3 DNA reads as TGTGCCAGCAGTTTATTGGACAGGCAAGGAGGGGAGCAGTACTTC.

This chain connects TRBV25-1 to TRBJ2-6; 9 bases agree with TRBD2. This CDR3 is built from 18 residues. The germline V gene has CDR1 MGHDK and CDR2 SYGVNS. After removal of 4 bases from V and 0 bases from J, the junction contained 7 bases not matched to a gene. In nucleotides, the CDR3 is TGTGCCAGCAGTGTCCATAGCGGGAGCTCCTCTGGGGCCAACGTCCTGACTTTC. Protein: CASSVHSGSSSGANVLTF.

As DNA, the CDR3 is TGTGCCAGCAGCTTGGCCTCGGGCCAGGGGAATGAAAAACTGTTTTTT. Amino acids: CASSLASGQGNEKLFF. This chain joins TRBV5-4 and TRBJ1-4, with D maybe TRBD1 (6 bases). Trimming removed 0 bases from V and 5 bases from J, with 14 bases in between. Germline loops: CDR1 SGHNT, CDR2 YYREEE (reference sequence). CDR3 length: 16 amino acids. The full variable domain, rest sourced from reference TRBV5-4 and TRBJ1-4, is ETGVTQSPTHLIKTRGQQVTLRCSSQSGHNTVSWYQQALGQGPQFIFQYYREEENGRGNFPPRFSGLQFPNYSSELNVNALELDDSALYLCASSLASGQGNEKLFFGSGTQLSVL.

The V and J genes are TRBV5-1 and TRBJ2-3, with TRBD2 identical over 12 bases. The CDR3 loop spans 17 amino acids. Germline V lookup: CDR1 SGHRS, CDR2 YFSETQ. V lost 4 bases and J lost 4; bases outside the gene matches: 10. Here the CDR3 DNA reads TGCGCCAGCAGCCGGGGACTAGCGGGTGCAGGCGCAGATACGCAGTATTTT. This encodes CASSRGLAGAGADTQYF.

The chain employs TRBV18 and TRBJ1-2, with no clear D. Germline V gives CDR1 KGHSH, CDR2 LQKENI. The CDR3 spans 13 residues. Trimming shortened V by 0 bases and J by 6 bases, and 8 bases separated the two germline ends. Here the CDR3 DNA reads TGTGCCAGCTCACCACCCGGGAACCATGGCTACACCTTC. Amino acids: CASSPPGNHGYTF.